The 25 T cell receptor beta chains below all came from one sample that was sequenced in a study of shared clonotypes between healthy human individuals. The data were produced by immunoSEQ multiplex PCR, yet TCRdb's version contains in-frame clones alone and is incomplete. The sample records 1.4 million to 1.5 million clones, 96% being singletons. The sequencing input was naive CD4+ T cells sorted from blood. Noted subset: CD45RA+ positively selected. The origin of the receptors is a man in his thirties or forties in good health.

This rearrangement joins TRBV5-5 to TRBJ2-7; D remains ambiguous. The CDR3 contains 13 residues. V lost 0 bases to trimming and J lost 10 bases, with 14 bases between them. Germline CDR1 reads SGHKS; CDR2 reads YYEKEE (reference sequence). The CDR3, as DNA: TGTGCCAGCAGCTTGGCTGGGGTACCAACACAGTACTTC. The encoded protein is CASSLAGVPTQYF.

CDR3 amino acids: CASSWEVGALGYEQYF. The CDR3 DNA follows: TGCGCCAGCAGCTGGGAGGTTGGGGCCCTGGGGTACGAGCAGTACTTC. The rearrangement joins TRBV5-1 to TRBJ2-7; D might be TRBD2 (6 bases). The CDR3 spans 16 residues. CDR1 SGHRS and CDR2 YFSETQ come from the germline V gene. V was trimmed by 3 bases and J by 4 bases, leaving 20 bases between them.

CDR3 sequence reads: CASSPGTDNYGYTF. For the CDR3, the DNA is TGCGCCAGCAGTCCCGGGACAGATAACTATGGCTACACCTTC. V gene TRBV5-1 combines with J gene TRBJ1-2; 7 bases align to TRBD1. Looked up from germline, CDR1 is SGHRS and CDR2 is YFSETQ. The CDR3 totals 14 residues. V dropped 5 bases and J dropped 1; count of bases not matched to a gene: 5.

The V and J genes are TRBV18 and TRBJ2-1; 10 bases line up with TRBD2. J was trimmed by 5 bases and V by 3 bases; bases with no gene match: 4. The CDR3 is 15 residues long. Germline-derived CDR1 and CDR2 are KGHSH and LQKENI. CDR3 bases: TGTGCCAGCTCACCGACCCTAGCGGGAGACAATGAGCAGTTCTTC. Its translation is CASSPTLAGDNEQFF. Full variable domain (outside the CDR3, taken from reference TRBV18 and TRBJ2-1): NAGVMQNPRHLVRRRGQEARLRCSPMKGHSHVYWYRQLPEEGLKFMVYLQKENIIDESGMPKERFSAEFPKEGPSILRIQQVVRGDSAAYFCASSPTLAGDNEQFFGPGTRLTVL.

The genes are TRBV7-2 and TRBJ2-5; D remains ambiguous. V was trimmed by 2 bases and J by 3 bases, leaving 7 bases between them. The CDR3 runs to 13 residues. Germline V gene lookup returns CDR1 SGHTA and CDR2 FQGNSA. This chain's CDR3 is CASSLFGEETQYF. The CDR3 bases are TGTGCCAGCAGCTTATTCGGCGAAGAGACCCAGTACTTC.

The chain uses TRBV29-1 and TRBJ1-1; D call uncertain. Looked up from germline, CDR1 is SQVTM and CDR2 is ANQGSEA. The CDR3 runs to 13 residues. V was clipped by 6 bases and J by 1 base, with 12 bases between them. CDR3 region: CSVLNTPNTEAFF. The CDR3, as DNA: TGCAGCGTCCTTAATACCCCGAACACTGAAGCTTTCTTT.

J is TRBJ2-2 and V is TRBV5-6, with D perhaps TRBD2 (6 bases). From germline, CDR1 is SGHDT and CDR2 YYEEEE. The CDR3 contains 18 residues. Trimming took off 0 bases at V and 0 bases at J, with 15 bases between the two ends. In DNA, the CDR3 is TGTGCCAGCAGCTTGGCGGAGGGTGATTTTTCGAACACCGGGGAGCTGTTTTTT. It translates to CASSLAEGDFSNTGELFF.

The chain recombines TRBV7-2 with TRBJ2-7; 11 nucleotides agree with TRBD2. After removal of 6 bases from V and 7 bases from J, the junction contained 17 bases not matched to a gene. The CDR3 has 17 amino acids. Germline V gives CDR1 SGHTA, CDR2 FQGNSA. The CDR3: CASRPGTSGSYLGEQYF. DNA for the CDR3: TGTGCCAGCAGACCGGGGACTAGCGGCTCTTACTTGGGGGAGCAGTACTTC.

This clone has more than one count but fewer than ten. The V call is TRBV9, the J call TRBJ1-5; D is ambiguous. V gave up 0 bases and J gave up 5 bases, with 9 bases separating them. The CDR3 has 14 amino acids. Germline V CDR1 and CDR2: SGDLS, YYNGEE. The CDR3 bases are TGTGCCAGCAGCGTAGGTCAGGCGGATCAGCCCCAGCATTTT. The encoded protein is CASSVGQADQPQHF. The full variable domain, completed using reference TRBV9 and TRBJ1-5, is DSGVTQTPKHLITATGQRVTLRCSPRSGDLSVYWYQQSLDQGLQFLIQYYNGEERAKGNILERFSAQQFPDLHSELNLSSLELGDSALYFCASSVGQADQPQHFGDGTRLSIL.

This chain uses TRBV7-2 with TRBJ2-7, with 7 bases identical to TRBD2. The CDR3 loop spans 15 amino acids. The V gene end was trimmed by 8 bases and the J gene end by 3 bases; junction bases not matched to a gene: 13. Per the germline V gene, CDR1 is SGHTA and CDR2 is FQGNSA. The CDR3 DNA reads TGTGCCAGCGGGGGGGGAAACGGGTTGCACTACGAGCAGTACTTC. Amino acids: CASGGGNGLHYEQYF.

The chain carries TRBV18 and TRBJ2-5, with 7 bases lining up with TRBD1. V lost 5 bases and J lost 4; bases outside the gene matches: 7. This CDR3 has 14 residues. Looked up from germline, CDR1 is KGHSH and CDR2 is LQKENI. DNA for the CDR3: TGTGCCAGCTCAGAAGGGGGCATGGCAGAGACCCAGTACTTC. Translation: CASSEGGMAETQYF.

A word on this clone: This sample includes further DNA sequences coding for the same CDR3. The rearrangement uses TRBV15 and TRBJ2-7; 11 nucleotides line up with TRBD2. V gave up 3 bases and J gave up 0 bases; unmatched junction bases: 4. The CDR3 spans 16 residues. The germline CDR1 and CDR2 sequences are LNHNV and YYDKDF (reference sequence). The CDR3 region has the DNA TGTGCCACCAGCAGGGAACTAGCGGGGGCCTCCTACGAGCAGTACTTC. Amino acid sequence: CATSRELAGASYEQYF.

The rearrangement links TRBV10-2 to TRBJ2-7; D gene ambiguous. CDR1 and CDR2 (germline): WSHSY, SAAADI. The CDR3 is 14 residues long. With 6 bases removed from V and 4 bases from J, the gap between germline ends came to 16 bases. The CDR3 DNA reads TGCGCCAGCAGAGTTGGACCTTCTTTGTACGAGCAGTACTTC. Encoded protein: CASRVGPSLYEQYF.

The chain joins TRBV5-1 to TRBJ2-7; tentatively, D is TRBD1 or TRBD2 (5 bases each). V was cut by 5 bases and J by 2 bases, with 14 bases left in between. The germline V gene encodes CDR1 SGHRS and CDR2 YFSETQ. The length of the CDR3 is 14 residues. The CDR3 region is CASSTRDGPYEQYF. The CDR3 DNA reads TGCGCCAGCAGTACCCGGGACGGTCCCTACGAGCAGTACTTC.

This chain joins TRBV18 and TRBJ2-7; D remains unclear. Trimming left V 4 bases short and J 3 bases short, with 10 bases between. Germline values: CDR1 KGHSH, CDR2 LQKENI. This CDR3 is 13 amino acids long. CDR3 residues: CASSLRVSYEQYF. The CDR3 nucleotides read TGTGCCAGCTCACTACGTGTCAGCTACGAGCAGTACTTC.

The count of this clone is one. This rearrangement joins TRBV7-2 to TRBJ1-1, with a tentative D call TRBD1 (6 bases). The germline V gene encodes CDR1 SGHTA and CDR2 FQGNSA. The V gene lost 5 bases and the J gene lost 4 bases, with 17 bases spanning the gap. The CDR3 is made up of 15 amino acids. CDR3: CASSRARGAGTEAFF. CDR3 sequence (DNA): TGTGCCAGCAGCCGGGCACGGGGGGCCGGCACTGAAGCTTTCTTT.

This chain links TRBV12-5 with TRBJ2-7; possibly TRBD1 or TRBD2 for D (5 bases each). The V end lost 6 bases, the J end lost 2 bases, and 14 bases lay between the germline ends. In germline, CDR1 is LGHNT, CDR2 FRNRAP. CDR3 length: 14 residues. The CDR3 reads CASGPGTETYEQYF. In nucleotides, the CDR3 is TGTGCTAGTGGCCCCGGGACGGAGACCTACGAGCAGTACTTC.

This CDR3 reads CASGDRDSYEQYF. The CDR3 DNA reads as TGTGCCAGCGGGGACAGGGACTCCTACGAGCAGTACTTC. The rearrangement links TRBV25-1 to TRBJ2-7, with 9 bases that match TRBD1. J was trimmed by 0 bases and V by 8 bases; bases with no gene match: 2. Germline V gene lookup returns CDR1 MGHDK and CDR2 SYGVNS. CDR3 length: 13 amino acids.

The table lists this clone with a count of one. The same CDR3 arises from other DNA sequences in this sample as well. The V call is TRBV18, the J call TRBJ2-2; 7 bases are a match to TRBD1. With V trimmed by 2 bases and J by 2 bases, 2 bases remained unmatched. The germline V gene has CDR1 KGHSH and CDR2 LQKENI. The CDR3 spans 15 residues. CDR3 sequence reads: CASSPRQGNTGELFF. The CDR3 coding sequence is TGTGCCAGCTCACCAAGACAGGGTAACACCGGGGAGCTGTTTTTT.

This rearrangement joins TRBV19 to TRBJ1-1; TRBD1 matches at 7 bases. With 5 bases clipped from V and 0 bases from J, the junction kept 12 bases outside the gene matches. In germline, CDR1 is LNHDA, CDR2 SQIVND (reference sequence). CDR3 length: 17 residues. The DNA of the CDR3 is TGTGCCAGTAGTCCGACGGACAGGAGAATACTGAACACTGAAGCTTTCTTT. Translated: CASSPTDRRILNTEAFF.

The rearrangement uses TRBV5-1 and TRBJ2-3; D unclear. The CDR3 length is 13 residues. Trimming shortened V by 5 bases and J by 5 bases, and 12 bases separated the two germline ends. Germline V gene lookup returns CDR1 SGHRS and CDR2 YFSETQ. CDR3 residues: CASSFRLGDTQYF. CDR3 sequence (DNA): TGCGCCAGCAGTTTCAGGTTGGGAGATACGCAGTATTTT. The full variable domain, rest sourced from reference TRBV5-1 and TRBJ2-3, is KAGVTQTPRYLIKTRGQQVTLSCSPISGHRSVSWYQQTPGQGLQFLFEYFSETQRNKGNFPGRFSGRQFSNSRSEMNVSTLELGDSALYLCASSFRLGDTQYFGPGTRLTVL.

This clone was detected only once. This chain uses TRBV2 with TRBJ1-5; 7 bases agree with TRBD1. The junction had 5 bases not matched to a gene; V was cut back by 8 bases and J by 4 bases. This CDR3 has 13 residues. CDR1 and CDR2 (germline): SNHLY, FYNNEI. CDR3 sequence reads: CASGRDRNQPQHF. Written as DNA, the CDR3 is TGTGCCAGCGGCCGGGACAGAAATCAGCCCCAGCATTTT.

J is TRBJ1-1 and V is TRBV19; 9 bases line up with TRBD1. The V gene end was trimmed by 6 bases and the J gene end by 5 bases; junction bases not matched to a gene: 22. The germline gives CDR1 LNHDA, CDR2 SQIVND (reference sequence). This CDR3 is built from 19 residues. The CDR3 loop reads CASSPTEVVSGQGKTEAFF. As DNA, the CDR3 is TGTGCCAGTAGCCCCACCGAGGTTGTTTCGGGACAGGGTAAGACTGAAGCTTTCTTT.

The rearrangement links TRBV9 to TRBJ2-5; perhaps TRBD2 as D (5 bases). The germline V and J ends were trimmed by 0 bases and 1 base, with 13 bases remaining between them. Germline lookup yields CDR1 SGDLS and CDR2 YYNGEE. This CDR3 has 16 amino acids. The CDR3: CASSVGRTGIQETQYF. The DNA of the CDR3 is TGTGCCAGCAGCGTAGGTAGGACGGGGATCCAAGAGACCCAGTACTTC. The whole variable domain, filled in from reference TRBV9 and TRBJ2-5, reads DSGVTQTPKHLITATGQRVTLRCSPRSGDLSVYWYQQSLDQGLQFLIQYYNGEERAKGNILERFSAQQFPDLHSELNLSSLELGDSALYFCASSVGRTGIQETQYFGPGTRLLVL.

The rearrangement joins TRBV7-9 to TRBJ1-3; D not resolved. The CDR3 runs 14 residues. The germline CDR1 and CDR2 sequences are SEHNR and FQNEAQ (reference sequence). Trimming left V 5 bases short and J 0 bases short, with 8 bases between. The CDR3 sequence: CASSPQSSGNTIYF. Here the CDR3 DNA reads TGTGCCAGCAGCCCGCAAAGCTCTGGAAACACCATATATTTT.